This T cell receptor (beta chain) stems from a study of cytomegalovirus exposure and HLA in healthy donors. The wider study: Most genotyped donors, 65% to 85% of roughly 400, had Caucasian-associated genetic ancestry. The study, taken as a whole, reports: A few CMV-associated chains proved CMV antigen-specific in vitro.

On this clone itself: Its antigen is undetermined.

The PCR employed 60 Vbeta primers together with 13 Jbeta primers. Measured with immunoSEQ multiplex PCR; TCRdb has only the in-frame clones, and not every one. The top ten clones hold around 8.6% of a sample with some 250,000 clones, around 80% of them seen once. V shed 0 bases and J 9 bases; nucleotides not matched to a gene: 15. CDR1 and CDR2 from the germline V gene are SGHAT and FQNNGV. The CDR3 runs to 17 residues. The V gene is TRBV11-2, the J gene TRBJ2-3; 7 bases are shared with TRBD2. Sequencing input: PBMCs. The TCR originated in a woman aged 60-75 years in good health and CMV-seropositive. Here the CDR3 reads CASSLDSLAASGRTQYF. The CDR3 region has the DNA TGTGCCAGCAGCTTAGATTCGCTAGCGGCCTCCGGTCGGACGCAGTATTTT.